The 22 T cell receptor beta chains reported below all come from one sample, sequenced in a study of blood T cell repertoires in COVID-19 (TCRdb year 2020). Libraries came from the immunoSEQ multiplex PCR assay. This is the immuneACCESS table as TCRdb keeps it, with only in-frame sequences that have V and J called. A part of the clones is gone; compared with another copy, unresolved V genes explain less than half, and the rest is unexplained. A total of more than 150,000 clones appear in this sample, about 85% of them only once. The ten largest clones take up under 15% of the sample. Sequenced material: peripheral blood. These receptors originate from a man between 65 and 85 years old who had recovered from COVID-19.

J is TRBJ2-7 and V is TRBV5-4; 8 nucleotides align to TRBD1. The CDR3 runs to 15 residues. Germline V lookup: CDR1 SGHNT, CDR2 YYREEE (reference sequence). V was pared by 5 bases and J by 0 bases, with 7 bases of the junction left unmatched. DNA for the CDR3: TGTGCCAGCAGTCCGGACAGGGCCGTCTCCTACGAGCAGTACTTC. This codes for CASSPDRAVSYEQYF.

The chain carries TRBV5-1 and TRBJ2-2; perhaps TRBD1 as D (7 bases). Per the germline V gene, CDR1 is SGHRS and CDR2 is YFSETQ. V lost 4 bases and J lost 2, with 15 bases in between. This CDR3 spans 16 amino acids. The CDR3 protein is CASSQGGSINTGELFF. The DNA for the CDR3 is TGCGCCAGCAGCCAGGGGGGTAGCATTAACACCGGGGAGCTGTTTTTT.

This clone was picked up a small number of times. CDR3 protein: CASSLDKPTTNEKLFF. Here the CDR3 DNA reads TGCGCCAGCAGCCTGGACAAACCAACAACTAATGAAAAACTGTTTTTT. This chain uses TRBV5-1 with TRBJ1-4; TRBD1 might be the D (5 bases). The germline V and J ends were trimmed by 4 bases and 0 bases, with 13 bases remaining between them. The CDR3 has 16 amino acids. CDR1 and CDR2 from the germline V gene are SGHRS and YFSETQ.

CDR3 coding DNA: TGTGCCAGCAGTAAAGGGGACTATGGCTACACCTTC. Residues: CASSKGDYGYTF. V usage is TRBV25-1 and J usage is TRBJ1-2, with a possible D match to TRBD1 (5 bases). The germline gives CDR1 MGHDK, CDR2 SYGVNS. V lost 5 bases and J 3 bases, leaving 7 bases between the germline ends. CDR3 length equals 12 residues.

The chain carries TRBV10-2 and TRBJ2-5; 14 bases map to TRBD2. V lost 3 bases to trimming and J lost 5 bases; unmatched junction nucleotides: 5. The germline gives CDR1 WSHSY, CDR2 SAAADI. The CDR3 covers 16 residues. The CDR3 sequence: CASSDRTSGRWETQYF. The CDR3 DNA reads TGCGCCAGCAGTGATCGGACTAGCGGGAGGTGGGAGACCCAGTACTTC.

The chain joins TRBV4-1 to TRBJ2-1, with D possibly being TRBD2 (6 bases). Trimming cost V 0 bases and J 9 bases, with 15 bases left between them. This CDR3 comprises 15 residues. CDR1 is MGHRA, CDR2 YSYEKL, per germline. The CDR3 DNA follows: TGCGCCAGCAGCCAAGATTCGGGCGTGGGACTTGAGCAGTTCTTC. Amino acids: CASSQDSGVGLEQFF.

The V gene is TRBV7-8, the J gene TRBJ1-2; possibly TRBD1 for D (5 bases). Germline V gene data show CDR1 as SGHVS and CDR2 as FQNEAQ. The ends were cut back, 2 bases at V and 5 bases at J, with 12 bases in the middle. This CDR3 has 14 residues. The DNA of the CDR3 is TGTGCCAGCAGCTTAACAGGCGCGGGGTATGGCTACACCTTC. It is translated as CASSLTGAGYGYTF.

The chain is built from TRBV5-1 and TRBJ2-3, with 10 bases matching TRBD2. Germline loops: CDR1 SGHRS, CDR2 YFSETQ. The CDR3 spans 15 residues. The V and J ends lost 2 bases and 4 bases, in that order; junction bases with no gene match: 4. CDR3 residues: CASSLAGGLPDTQYF. The CDR3 DNA sequence: TGCGCCAGCAGCTTAGCGGGAGGGCTACCAGATACGCAGTATTTT.

The sample holds a few counts of this clone. V gene TRBV12-3 or TRBV12-4 combines with J gene TRBJ1-3; TRBD1 is a possible D gene (5 bases). V gave up 7 bases and J gave up 2 bases, with 9 bases separating them. The CDR3 runs to 13 residues. CDR3 amino acids: CASKGPAGNTIYF. CDR3 DNA: TGTGCCAGCAAGGGGCCAGCTGGAAACACCATATATTTT.

The chain has TRBV5-1 and TRBJ1-6, with 8 bases identical to TRBD1. V shed 3 bases and J 9 bases; nucleotides not matched to a gene: 5. The V gene's germline CDR1 is SGHRS and CDR2 YFSETQ. The CDR3 is 14 amino acids. The CDR3 is CASSSGQGSSPLHF. CDR3 nucleotides: TGCGCCAGCAGCTCCGGACAGGGTAGTTCACCCCTCCACTTT. Full variable domain (outside the CDR3, taken from reference TRBV5-1 and TRBJ1-6): KAGVTQTPRYLIKTRGQQVTLSCSPISGHRSVSWYQQTPGQGLQFLFEYFSETQRNKGNFPGRFSGRQFSNSRSEMNVSTLELGDSALYLCASSSGQGSSPLHFGNGTRLTVT.

This rearrangement joins TRBV7-2 to TRBJ1-1; D gene unclear. The germline CDR1 and CDR2 sequences are SGHTA and FQGNSA. The CDR3 is 14 amino acids. Trimming removed 5 bases at V and 7 bases at J, with 17 bases between. CDR3 sequence: CASSRTASEFEAFF. In DNA form, the CDR3 reads TGTGCCAGCAGCCGTACCGCCTCGGAGTTTGAAGCTTTCTTT.

This clone was seen only a few times. CDR3 sequence reads: CASSQKTKGGPSTDTQYF. CDR3 nucleotide sequence: TGTGCCAGCAGCCAAAAAACTAAGGGAGGCCCAAGCACAGATACGCAGTATTTT. This chain uses TRBV7-2 with TRBJ2-3; maybe TRBD2 (6 bases). The V and J ends lost 5 bases and 0 bases respectively, with 21 bases between them. Germline loops: CDR1 SGHTA, CDR2 FQGNSA. The CDR3 is made up of 18 amino acids.

This clone appeared a few times. The gene calls are TRBV5-1 and TRBJ1-1, with 10 nucleotides matching TRBD1. Germline V gene lookup returns CDR1 SGHRS and CDR2 YFSETQ. CDR3 length equals 14 residues. The V segment lost 0 bases and the J segment 8 bases; nucleotides outside the gene matches: 4. Here the CDR3 reads CASSLGQGASEAFF. The CDR3 DNA sequence: TGCGCCAGCAGCTTGGGACAGGGGGCGTCAGAAGCTTTCTTT.

This clone was seen a handful of times. V gene TRBV5-1 combines with J gene TRBJ1-5; TRBD1 agrees at 8 bases. Germline assignment: CDR1 SGHRS and CDR2 YFSETQ. This CDR3 has 14 amino acids. Losses at the gene ends were 8 bases for V and 2 bases for J; bases not matched to a gene: 6. The CDR3 DNA sequence: TGCGCCAGATATCAGGGGGCCGGCAATCAGCCCCAGCATTTT. It encodes CARYQGAGNQPQHF.

This chain uses TRBV6-1 with TRBJ2-5; TRBD2 matches at 9 bases. The CDR3 has 15 amino acids. The J segment lost 9 bases and the V segment lost 0 bases, leaving 8 bases of the junction unmatched. Germline V gene sequence: CDR1 MNHNS, CDR2 SASEGT. CDR3 sequence: CASSEAVAGAGSQYF. DNA of the CDR3: TGTGCCAGCAGTGAAGCAGTAGCGGGGGCCGGGTCCCAGTACTTC.

The chain joins TRBV25-1 to TRBJ1-3; D call uncertain. Germline V gene data show CDR1 as MGHDK and CDR2 as SYGVNS. CDR3 size: 18 residues. The germline V and J ends were trimmed by 0 bases and 0 bases, with 15 bases remaining between them. The DNA of the CDR3 is TGTGCCAGCAGTGAATATTTAGTTCGGGGAGACTCTGGAAACACCATATATTTT. It encodes CASSEYLVRGDSGNTIYF.

In DNA form, the CDR3 reads TGTGCCAGCAGCTTCCGGGACAAAACCTACGAGCAGTACTTC. It yields the protein CASSFRDKTYEQYF. The J gene is TRBJ2-7, the V gene TRBV13, with a tentative D call TRBD1 (6 bases). CDR3 length: 14 residues. V was cut by 3 bases and J by 2 bases, with 11 bases left in between. The germline V gene encodes CDR1 PRHDT and CDR2 FYEKMQ (reference sequence).

This clone turned up a few times. The chain links TRBV6-6 to TRBJ1-2; 11 bases match TRBD1. V was clipped by 5 bases and J by 3 bases; unmatched bases: 5. CDR1 is MNHNY, CDR2 SVGAGI, per germline (reference sequence). The length of the CDR3 is 15 residues. Here the CDR3 reads CASSNGQGAYYGYTF. CDR3 sequence (DNA): TGTGCCAGCAGTAACGGACAGGGGGCTTACTATGGCTACACCTTC.

The chain combines TRBV11-2 with TRBJ1-3; D possibly corresponds to TRBD1 (6 bases). This CDR3 contains 16 residues. CDR1 is SGHAT, CDR2 FQNNGV, per germline. V lost 3 bases, J lost 0 bases, and 12 bases lay in between. CDR3 sequence reads: CASSFSGANSGNTIYF. CDR3 coding DNA: TGTGCCAGCAGCTTCTCAGGGGCAAACTCTGGAAACACCATATATTTT.

This clone was recorded at least ten times. This rearrangement joins TRBV2 to TRBJ1-1; unclear D gene. Germline loops: CDR1 SNHLY, CDR2 FYNNEI. V was shortened by 4 bases and J by 11 bases, with 14 bases between the two germline ends. This CDR3 is 12 amino acids long. For the CDR3, the DNA is TGTGCCAGCAGTGTGGAGGAACTTGAGGCTTTCTTT. Amino acids: CASSVEELEAFF.

The chain combines TRBV24-1 with TRBJ2-7, with unresolved D. V was pared by 5 bases and J by 5 bases, with 9 bases between. Germline lookup yields CDR1 KGHDR and CDR2 SFDVKD. This CDR3 region has 12 residues. CDR3 sequence: CATSVGDNEQYF. CDR3 DNA sequence: TGTGCCACCAGTGTAGGAGATAACGAGCAGTACTTC.

The chain is built from TRBV28 and TRBJ2-7; D is ambiguous. The V end lost 2 bases, the J end lost 5 bases, and 4 bases lay between the germline ends. This CDR3 spans 11 amino acids. Germline V CDR1 and CDR2: MDHEN, SYDVKM. The CDR3 protein is CASSLANEQYF. In nucleotides, the CDR3 is TGTGCCAGCAGTTTAGCGAACGAGCAGTACTTC.